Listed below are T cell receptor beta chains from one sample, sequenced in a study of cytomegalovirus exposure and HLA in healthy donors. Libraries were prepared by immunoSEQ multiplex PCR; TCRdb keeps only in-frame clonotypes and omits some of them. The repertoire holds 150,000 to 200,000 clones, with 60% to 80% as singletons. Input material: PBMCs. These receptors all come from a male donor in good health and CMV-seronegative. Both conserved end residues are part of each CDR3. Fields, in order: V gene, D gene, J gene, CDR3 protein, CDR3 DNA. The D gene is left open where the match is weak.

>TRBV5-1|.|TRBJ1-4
CASSPGQPNEKLFF
TGCGCCAGCAGCCCCGGACAGCCTAATGAAAAACTGTTTTTT
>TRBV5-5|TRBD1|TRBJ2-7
CASSLGTGNYEQYF
TGTGCCAGCAGCTTGGGGACAGGGAACTACGAGCAGTACTTC
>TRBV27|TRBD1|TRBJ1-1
CASSFGTANTEAFF
TGTGCCAGCAGTTTTGGGACAGCGAACACTGAAGCTTTCTTT
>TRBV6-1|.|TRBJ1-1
CASKEGSEAFF
TGTGCCAGCAAAGAGGGCAGTGAAGCTTTCTTT
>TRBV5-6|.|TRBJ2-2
CASSLTGTTGELFF
TGTGCCAGCAGCTTGACAGGGACGACCGGGGAGCTGTTTTTT
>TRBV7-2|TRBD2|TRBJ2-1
CAGSLTSVYNEQFF
TGTGCCGGCAGCTTAACTAGCGTCTACAATGAGCAGTTCTTC
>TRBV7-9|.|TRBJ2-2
CSSWSTGSFGSGELFF
TGTTCCAGCTGGTCCACAGGGAGTTTTGGTTCCGGGGAGCTGTTTTTT
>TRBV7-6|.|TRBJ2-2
CASRSDRNTGELFF
TGTGCCAGCAGGTCCGACAGAAACACCGGGGAGCTGTTTTTT
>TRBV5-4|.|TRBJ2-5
CASSFSQETQYF
TGTGCCAGCAGCTTTAGTCAAGAGACCCAGTACTTC
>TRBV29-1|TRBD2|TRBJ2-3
CSAQAGPTTSTDTQYF
TGCAGCGCTCAAGCGGGGCCCACAACTAGCACAGATACGCAGTATTTT